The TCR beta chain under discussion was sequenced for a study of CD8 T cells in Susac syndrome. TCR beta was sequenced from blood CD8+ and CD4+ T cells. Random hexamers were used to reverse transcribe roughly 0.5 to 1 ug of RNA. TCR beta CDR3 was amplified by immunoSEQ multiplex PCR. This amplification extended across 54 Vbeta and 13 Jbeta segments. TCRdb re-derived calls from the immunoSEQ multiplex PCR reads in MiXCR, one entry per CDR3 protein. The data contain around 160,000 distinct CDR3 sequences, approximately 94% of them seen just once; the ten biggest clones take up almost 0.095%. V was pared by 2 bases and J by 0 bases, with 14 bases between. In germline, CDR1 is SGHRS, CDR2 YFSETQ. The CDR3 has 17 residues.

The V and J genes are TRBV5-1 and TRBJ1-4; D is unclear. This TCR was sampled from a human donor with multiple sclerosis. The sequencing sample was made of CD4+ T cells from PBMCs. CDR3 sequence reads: CASSFGSQTSTNEKLFF. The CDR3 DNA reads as TGCGCCAGCAGCTTCGGCAGCCAAACTTCAACTAATGAAAAACTGTTTTTT.